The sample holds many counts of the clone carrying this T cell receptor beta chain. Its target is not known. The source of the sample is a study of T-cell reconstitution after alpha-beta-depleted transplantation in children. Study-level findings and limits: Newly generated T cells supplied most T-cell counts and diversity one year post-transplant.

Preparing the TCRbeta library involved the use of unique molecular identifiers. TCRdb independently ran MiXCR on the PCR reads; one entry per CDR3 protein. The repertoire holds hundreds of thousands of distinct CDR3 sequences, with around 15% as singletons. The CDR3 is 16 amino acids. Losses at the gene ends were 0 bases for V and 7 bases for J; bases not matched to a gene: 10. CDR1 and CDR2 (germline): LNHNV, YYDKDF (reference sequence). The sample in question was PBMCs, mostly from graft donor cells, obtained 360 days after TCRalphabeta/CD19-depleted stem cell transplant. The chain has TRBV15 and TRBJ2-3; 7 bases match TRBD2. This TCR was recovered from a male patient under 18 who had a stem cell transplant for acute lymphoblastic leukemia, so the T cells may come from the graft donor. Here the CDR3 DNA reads TGTGCCACCAGCAGAGATAGAACGGGAGGCAGGAATACGCAGTATTTT. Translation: CATSRDRTGGRNTQYF.